These T cell receptor beta chains were read from a single sample in a study of vaccination effects on CD4 cells after COVID-19. These receptors have no known antigen. Data came from immunoSEQ multiplex PCR; TCRdb stores just in-frame clones and leaves some out. The data show around 79,000 clones, with roughly 80% seen just once and roughly 1.7% held by the top ten. The sequencing used CD4+ T cells from PBMCs cultured with HCoV-229E spike peptides, collected before COVID-19 vaccination. The receptors originated from a human donor who received a COVID-19 vaccine. Both conserved end residues are part of each CDR3. The D gene is left open where the match is weak. Part of the rows lack a size; the others show once, few, many or a class for expanded clones.

V	J	D	size	CDR3	DNA
TRBV5-1	TRBJ1-6	TRBD1	-	CASSLAGQGLSPLHF	TGCGCCAGCAGCTTGGCAGGACAGGGCCTTTCACCCCTCCACTTT
TRBV7-9	TRBJ2-5	TRBD1	-	CASSLGQGVQMETQYF	TGTGCCAGCAGCTTGGGCCAGGGGGTACAAATGGAGACCCAGTACTTC
TRBV21-1	TRBJ1-3	-	-	CASPSGRQEGNTIYF	TGTGCCAGCCCTTCTGGACGTCAGGAGGGAAACACCATATATTTT
TRBV5-1	TRBJ2-5	TRBD2	-	CASSLAGTSGQETQYF	TGCGCCAGCAGCTTGGCCGGGACTAGCGGGCAAGAGACCCAGTACTTC
TRBV6-5	TRBJ1-1	-	-	CASSYRAQGTEAFF	TGTGCCAGCAGTTACAGGGCGCAGGGGACTGAAGCTTTCTTT
TRBV7-2	TRBJ1-6	-	few	CASSLSHSPLHF	TGTGCCAGCAGCTTAAGCCATTCACCCCTCCACTTT
TRBV19	TRBJ1-1	-	-	CASSPPFSEAFF	TGTGCCAGTAGTCCACCTTTCTCCGAAGCTTTCTTT
TRBV2	TRBJ2-3	TRBD1	-	CASTVDRGQVDTQYF	TGTGCCAGCACGGTAGACAGGGGGCAGGTAGATACGCAGTATTTT
TRBV5-1	TRBJ1-6	-	-	CASSLGGTTVQDLHF	TGCGCCAGCAGCTTAGGCGGGACGACGGTTCAGGACCTCCACTTT
TRBV6-2/TRBV6-3	TRBJ1-5	TRBD1	-	CASSYTDRGQPQHF	TGTGCCAGCAGTTACACGGACAGGGGACAGCCCCAGCATTTT
TRBV7-8	TRBJ1-2	-	-	CASSDERYRLSGDGYTF	TGTGCCAGCAGCGACGAGCGTTATCGGCTCTCCGGGGATGGCTACACCTTC